These 29 T cell receptor beta chains were sequenced from one sample in a study of T cell repertoires in cytomegalovirus infection (dated by TCRdb to between 2017 and 2020). For sequencing, an Illumina HiSeq 1500 was employed. TCRdb trimmed public reads at Q25 via fastp, called clones via MiXCR and kept in-frame beta chains. Duplicate CDR3 protein sequences are folded into a single record with the most common DNA and genes. The sample yields roughly 600,000 distinct CDR3 sequences; roughly a quarter were counted once. Roughly 8% of the sample lies in the top ten. The source material was CD8+ T cells from PBMCs. These receptors came from a human donor in good health (CMV status not recorded). Some clones in this sample may be carry-over from other donors' samples.

This clonotype was counted ten times or more. The chain carries TRBV7-8 and TRBJ1-1; no definite D call. V lost 5 bases, J lost 0 bases, and 16 bases lay in between. The CDR3 length is 16 residues. CDR1 SGHVS and CDR2 FQNEAQ come from the germline V gene. CDR3 protein: CASSLFTDPMNTEAFF. The CDR3 DNA is TGTGCCAGCAGCCTATTCACCGACCCAATGAACACTGAAGCTTTCTTT.

CDR3 sequence (DNA): TGCAGTGCTAGCGAGGATAATGAAAAACTGTTTTTT. Its translation: CSASEDNEKLFF. The chain has TRBV20-1 and TRBJ1-4; no firm D call. Trimming cost V 3 bases and J 4 bases, with 6 bases left between them. Germline CDR1 DFQATT, CDR2 SNEGSKA (reference sequence). The CDR3 runs to 12 residues.

In this sample, this clonotype turned up a few times. The V and J genes are TRBV29-1 and TRBJ1-1, with a possible D match to TRBD1 (5 bases). Trimming took 0 bases from V and 6 from J, leaving 20 bases between them. This CDR3 has 16 residues. CDR1 is SQVTM and CDR2 is ANQGSEA in the germline V gene. The CDR3 loop is CSVEDLAGRLGAEAFF. The CDR3 DNA reads as TGCAGCGTTGAAGATCTGGCAGGGAGGTTAGGTGCTGAAGCTTTCTTT.

At least ten counts were recorded for this clonotype. The chain is built from TRBV7-8 and TRBJ2-1; 7 bases are a match to TRBD2. Germline V lookup: CDR1 SGHVS, CDR2 FQNEAQ. CDR3 size: 15 residues. J lost 8 bases, V lost 5 bases, and 12 bases had no gene match. CDR3 bases: TGTGCCAGCAGCCCCTCAGCGGGGTTCCCCCATGAGCAGTTCTTC. Residues: CASSPSAGFPHEQFF.

V usage is TRBV7-2 and J usage is TRBJ1-2; D perhaps matches TRBD1 (5 bases). V lost 2 bases and J 2 bases, leaving 12 bases between the germline ends. Germline CDR1 SGHTA, CDR2 FQGNSA. The CDR3 spans 15 residues. This chain's CDR3 is CASSLWGSNNYGYTF. CDR3 DNA sequence: TGTGCCAGCAGCTTATGGGGCAGCAACAACTATGGCTACACCTTC. The full variable domain, in which reference TRBV7-2 and TRBJ1-2 provide the parts outside the CDR3, is GAGVSQSPSNKVTEKGKDVELRCDPISGHTALYWYRQSLGQGLEFLIYFQGNSAPDKSGLPSDRFSAERTGGSVSTLTIQRTQQEDSAVYLCASSLWGSNNYGYTFGSGTRLTVV.

V usage is TRBV29-1 and J usage is TRBJ2-1; 8 bases match TRBD1. The CDR3 is 16 residues long. Germline loops: CDR1 SQVTM, CDR2 ANQGSEA. Unmatched junction bases numbered 8, after V lost 2 bases and J lost 2 bases. The CDR3 DNA sequence: TGCAGCGTTGAAAGCCAGGGGGCTAACCCCTACAATGAGCAGTTCTTC. Protein: CSVESQGANPYNEQFF.

This clonotype was recorded many times. CDR3 in DNA: TGTGCCAGCAGTCCGATCGGGTCGACGGTTGAAAAACTGTTTTTT. Protein product: CASSPIGSTVEKLFF. The genes are TRBV12-3 or TRBV12-4 and TRBJ1-4; D gene uncertain. Trimming removed 5 bases from V and 7 bases from J, with 17 bases in between. This CDR3 comprises 15 residues.

The chain employs TRBV5-6 and TRBJ2-2, with D possibly TRBD1 on 5 matching bases. The length of the CDR3 is 17 residues. V was trimmed by 4 bases and J by 0 bases, leaving 16 bases between them. Germline CDR1 reads SGHDT; CDR2 reads YYEEEE. In DNA, the CDR3 is TGTGCCAGCAGCCCACTAAGGGTGACAGCGAACACCGGGGAGCTGTTTTTT. Protein product: CASSPLRVTANTGELFF.

Comment on this clonotype: The missing conserved phenylalanine or tryptophan at the end of this CDR3 makes a read error likely. The genes are TRBV7-9 and TRBJ2-4; no firm D call. The germline CDR1 and CDR2 sequences are SEHNR and FQNEAQ (reference sequence). Trimming took 1 base from V and 9 from J, leaving 4 bases between them. This CDR3 contains 11 residues. The CDR3 region is CASSLGPIQYY. The CDR3 DNA reads TGTGCCAGCAGCTTAGGTCCCATTCAGTACTAC.

V is TRBV7-3 and J is TRBJ2-1; TRBD1 matches at 10 bases. The junction had 8 bases not matched to a gene; V was cut back by 3 bases and J by 6 bases. Per germline, CDR1 SGHTA and CDR2 FQGTGA. This CDR3 has 16 residues. The CDR3 DNA follows: TGTGCCAGCAGCTTTTCGGGACAGGGGACCCTCAATGAGCAGTTCTTC. Protein product: CASSFSGQGTLNEQFF.

The rearrangement links TRBV28 to TRBJ2-7; 7 bases match TRBD2. Looked up from germline, CDR1 is MDHEN and CDR2 is SYDVKM. V dropped 2 bases and J dropped 6; count of bases not matched to a gene: 10. This CDR3 contains 15 residues. CDR3 amino acids: CASSLRGGKLREQYF. The CDR3 nucleotides are TGTGCCAGCAGTTTACGGGGAGGGAAACTACGCGAGCAGTACTTC.

This clonotype was detected only a few times. The genes are TRBV5-5 and TRBJ2-7; possible D gene TRBD1, 5 bases. Germline loops: CDR1 SGHKS, CDR2 YYEKEE (reference sequence). The CDR3 sequence is 17 residues long. V gave up 4 bases and J gave up 2 bases, with 22 bases separating them. CDR3 in amino acids: CASSPSLVGAYTYEQYF. CDR3 bases: TGTGCCAGCAGCCCGAGCTTGGTTGGGGCATACACCTACGAGCAGTACTTC.

This clonotype was picked up many times. This rearrangement joins TRBV27 to TRBJ2-1, with 14 positions matching TRBD2. The CDR3 extends over 17 amino acids. Germline V lookup: CDR1 MNHEY, CDR2 SMNVEV (reference sequence). J gave up 8 bases and V 10 bases, and 16 bases lay outside the gene matches. CDR3 loop: CATTKLLTSGGADEQFF. The CDR3 DNA sequence: TGTGCCACCACCAAACTACTGACTAGCGGGGGGGCGGATGAGCAGTTCTTC.

The table lists this clonotype with many counts. V usage is TRBV14 and J usage is TRBJ2-7; 7 nucleotides align to TRBD2. CDR1 SGHDN and CDR2 FVKESK come from the germline V gene. V trimming: 0 bases; J trimming: 2 bases; junction bases outside the gene matches: 4. The CDR3 consists of 15 residues. CDR3 DNA: TGTGCCAGCAGCCAAGACAGGGAGGGACCCTACGAGCAGTACTTC. Translation gives CASSQDREGPYEQYF.

The chain carries TRBV2 and TRBJ2-3; 13 nucleotides line up with TRBD2. J lost 6 bases, V lost 1 base, and 13 bases had no gene match. CDR1 is SNHLY, CDR2 FYNNEI, per germline. The CDR3 extends over 19 amino acids. CDR3 amino acids: CASSEDAPELAGGPDTQYF. DNA of the CDR3: TGTGCCAGCAGTGAAGATGCGCCCGAACTAGCGGGGGGGCCGGATACGCAGTATTTT.

This clonotype was seen more than once but under ten times. This chain links TRBV10-3 with TRBJ2-2; D ambiguous. CDR1 ENHRY and CDR2 SYGVKD come from the germline V gene. V was pared by 9 bases and J by 5 bases, with 16 bases between. This CDR3 is 14 amino acids long. CDR3 DNA: TGTGCCATTCTGCAGGAATCGCGGACCGGGGAGCTGTTTTTT. Translated: CAILQESRTGELFF.

This clonotype was counted only a few times. This chain links TRBV27 with TRBJ2-1; TRBD2 matches 12 bases. The CDR3 covers 16 residues. Germline CDR1 reads MNHEY; CDR2 reads SMNVEV (reference sequence). The J segment lost 2 bases and the V segment lost 6 bases, leaving 5 bases of the junction unmatched. The CDR3: CASRILAGGTYNEQFF. CDR3 nucleotides: TGTGCCAGCAGGATTCTAGCGGGGGGGACCTACAATGAGCAGTTCTTC.

In DNA, the CDR3 is TGTGCCACCAGTGATGGGGACCGACGAGCGGGAGCTTTCTTT. It translates to CATSDGDRRAGAFF. The gene calls are TRBV24-1 and TRBJ1-1; a weak D match, TRBD1 (5 bases). In germline, CDR1 is KGHDR, CDR2 SFDVKD. The CDR3 contains 14 residues. V was trimmed by 3 bases and J by 10 bases, leaving 17 bases between them.

This clonotype was seen only a few times. The rearrangement links TRBV15 to TRBJ1-1; D is possibly TRBD1 (6 bases). The CDR3 has 18 residues. Trimming pared 0 bases from V and 2 bases from J, leaving 19 bases between. Germline V CDR1 and CDR2: LNHNV, YYDKDF (reference sequence). The CDR3: CATSRDRAAGGPNTEAFF. The DNA of the CDR3 is TGTGCCACCAGCAGAGATAGAGCCGCTGGGGGCCCTAACACTGAAGCTTTCTTT.

In its sample, this clonotype was seen a few times. This chain uses TRBV7-3 with TRBJ2-3; D is uncertain. Germline V lookup: CDR1 SGHTA, CDR2 FQGTGA. This CDR3 region has 16 residues. With 7 bases removed from V and 1 base from J, the gap between germline ends came to 18 bases. CDR3: CASTGRCPLCTDTQYF. CDR3 DNA sequence: TGTGCCAGCACCGGACGATGCCCACTTTGCACAGATACGCAGTATTTT.

This sequence joins TRBV2 and TRBJ2-1; D possibly corresponds to TRBD1 (6 bases). Germline values: CDR1 SNHLY, CDR2 FYNNEI. The CDR3 spans 15 residues. Trimming took off 7 bases at V and 5 bases at J, with 18 bases between the two ends. Written as DNA, the CDR3 is TGTGCCAGCACCTCTCGGACAGCCCCAAACAATGAGCAGTTCTTC. This encodes CASTSRTAPNNEQFF.

The count of this clonotype is one. A much larger clone is a single base away; this may be a read error. The rearrangement links TRBV25-1 to TRBJ1-4, with D maybe TRBD1 (5 bases). CDR1 and CDR2 (germline): MGHDK, SYGVNS. The length of the CDR3 is 15 residues. CDR3 protein: CASSIRDGRNGKLFF. In DNA, the CDR3 is TGTGCCAGCAGTATCCGGGACGGACGTAATGGAAAACTGTTTTTT.

V is TRBV19 and J is TRBJ2-7; D is undetermined. Trimming pared 5 bases from V and 4 bases from J, leaving 12 bases between. CDR1 is LNHDA, CDR2 SQIVND, per germline (reference sequence). This CDR3 comprises 13 residues. The CDR3 protein is CASSVSRPYEQYF. The CDR3 DNA reads as TGTGCCAGTAGTGTGAGCAGGCCTTACGAGCAGTACTTC.

The chain carries TRBV7-9 and TRBJ1-4; D not resolved. The CDR3 has 15 amino acids. From germline, CDR1 is SEHNR and CDR2 FQNEAQ (reference sequence). V was shortened by 6 bases and J by 4 bases, with 15 bases between the two germline ends. The CDR3 spells CASSLRDVYNEKLFF. DNA for the CDR3: TGTGCCAGCAGTCTGAGGGATGTGTATAATGAAAAACTGTTTTTT.

The chain combines TRBV27 with TRBJ2-1; 8 bases fit TRBD1. Germline V gives CDR1 MNHEY, CDR2 SMNVEV (reference sequence). The CDR3 has 15 amino acids. V shed 7 bases, J shed 7 bases, and the junction held 12 bases outside the gene matches. The chain's CDR3 is CASTLSRTGPNEQFF. The CDR3 DNA is TGTGCCAGCACCCTTTCTAGGACAGGGCCGAATGAGCAGTTCTTC.

This clonotype was detected many times. As DNA, the CDR3 is TGTGCCAGCAGTCAACTCCCGCCGGGACAGCACAATCAGCCCCAGCATTTT. The encoded protein is CASSQLPPGQHNQPQHF. The chain carries TRBV12-3 or TRBV12-4 and TRBJ1-5; 7 nucleotides agree with TRBD1. J gave up 3 bases and V 5 bases, and 13 bases lay outside the gene matches. The CDR3 consists of 17 residues.

The chain has TRBV12-3 or TRBV12-4 and TRBJ1-1; weak D call: TRBD1 (6 bases). The CDR3 runs 14 residues. V was cut by 4 bases and J by 7 bases, with 16 bases left in between. The chain's CDR3 is CASSSWTEALEAFF. DNA of the CDR3: TGTGCCAGCAGTTCCTGGACAGAAGCACTTGAAGCTTTCTTT.

The V call is TRBV5-1, the J call TRBJ2-2; D may be TRBD2 (6 bases). The germline gives CDR1 SGHRS, CDR2 YFSETQ. V lost 4 bases and J lost 7, with 17 bases in between. This CDR3 is 15 amino acids long. DNA of the CDR3: TGCGCCAGCAGCCTCGCGGGACCCGTCCTCGGGGAGCTGTTTTTT. It specifies CASSLAGPVLGELFF.

This chain joins TRBV29-1 and TRBJ2-3, with no clear D. The CDR3 loop spans 10 amino acids. V lost 6 bases to trimming and J lost 2 bases, with 3 bases between them. CDR1 is SQVTM and CDR2 is ANQGSEA in the germline V gene. The CDR3 reads CSVDTDTQYF. The CDR3 coding sequence is TGCAGCGTCGACACAGATACGCAGTATTTT.